A single sample is the source of the 11 T cell receptor beta chains below, sequenced in a study of shared clonotypes between healthy human individuals. Sequenced by immunoSEQ multiplex PCR; TCRdb stores in-frame clones only, minus some. The top ten hold around 0.33% of the sample, which has 1,400,000 or so clones, 98% seen once. Sample: naive CD4+ T cells sorted from blood. Documented subset: CD45RA+ positively selected. The receptors derive from a man in his thirties or forties in good health.

V is TRBV9 and J is TRBJ1-1; 12 positions match TRBD1. The CDR3 runs to 15 residues. Germline trimming cut 3 bases from V and 7 bases from J; bases unmatched to any gene: 7. Germline CDR1 reads SGDLS; CDR2 reads YYNGEE. The CDR3: CASSAGTGGWDEAFF. Written as DNA, the CDR3 is TGTGCCAGCAGCGCAGGGACAGGGGGCTGGGATGAAGCTTTCTTT.

The chain uses TRBV9 and TRBJ2-3, with 8 positions matching TRBD1. This CDR3 has 16 amino acids. The V segment lost 3 bases and the J segment 6 bases; nucleotides outside the gene matches: 12. CDR1 SGDLS and CDR2 YYNGEE come from the germline V gene. DNA for the CDR3: TGTGCCAGCAGCGGTTTAGGGACAGGCGGTCTGGATACGCAGTATTTT. Translation: CASSGLGTGGLDTQYF.

This rearrangement joins TRBV5-1 to TRBJ2-1; possibly TRBD2 for D (6 bases). CDR1 and CDR2 (germline): SGHRS, YFSETQ. V gave up 2 bases and J gave up 3 bases, with 12 bases separating them. The CDR3 runs to 15 residues. The CDR3 protein is CASSLVEGHYNEQFF. DNA for the CDR3: TGCGCCAGCAGCTTAGTGGAGGGGCACTACAATGAGCAGTTCTTC.

V is TRBV5-8 and J is TRBJ2-5; D remains ambiguous. The V gene's germline CDR1 is SGHTS and CDR2 YDEGEE. The V end was cut by 3 bases, the J end by 0 bases, with 12 bases between. This CDR3 is 15 amino acids long. This CDR3 reads CASSSPQTHQETQYF. CDR3 DNA: TGTGCCAGCAGCTCGCCCCAGACTCACCAAGAGACCCAGTACTTC.

The chain employs TRBV19 and TRBJ2-2; 14 bases are a match to TRBD2. The CDR3 totals 18 residues. From germline, CDR1 is LNHDA and CDR2 SQIVND (reference sequence). The V gene end was trimmed by 3 bases and the J gene end by 8 bases; junction bases not matched to a gene: 11. In nucleotides, the CDR3 is TGTGCCAGTAGTATCCGACGAACCGGACTAGCGGGAGGTGGGGAGCTGTTTTTT. Translating gives CASSIRRTGLAGGGELFF. Supplemented by reference TRBV19 and TRBJ2-2, the full variable domain reads DGGITQSPKYLFRKEGQNVTLSCEQNLNHDAMYWYRQDPGQGLRLIYYSQIVNDFQKGDIAEGYSVSREKKESFPLTVTSAQKNPTAFYLCASSIRRTGLAGGGELFFGEGSRLTVL.

This rearrangement joins TRBV5-1 to TRBJ2-7; 7 nucleotides agree with TRBD1. This CDR3 has 20 residues. Germline V lookup: CDR1 SGHRS, CDR2 YFSETQ. V gave up 0 bases and J gave up 1 base; unmatched junction bases: 19. The CDR3 loop is CASSLGRSPPTRDRSYEQYF. Written as DNA, the CDR3 is TGCGCCAGCAGCTTGGGGAGGTCCCCCCCCACCAGGGACAGATCCTACGAGCAGTACTTC.

This rearrangement joins TRBV9 to TRBJ2-3; a possible D gene is TRBD1 (5 bases). This CDR3 is 14 amino acids long. The ends were cut back, 4 bases at V and 2 bases at J, with 11 bases in the middle. Germline assignment: CDR1 SGDLS and CDR2 YYNGEE. The CDR3 DNA follows: TGTGCCAGCAGCTGGGGCGAATACACAGATACGCAGTATTTT. Protein: CASSWGEYTDTQYF.

J is TRBJ1-1 and V is TRBV18; no definite D call. Trimming pared 5 bases from V and 0 bases from J, leaving 10 bases between. This CDR3 is built from 14 residues. The germline V gene encodes CDR1 KGHSH and CDR2 LQKENI. CDR3 bases: TGTGCCAGCTCATCCCAGCCCATGAACACTGAAGCTTTCTTT. It yields the protein CASSSQPMNTEAFF.

The chain has TRBV10-3 and TRBJ1-5; unclear D gene. The CDR3 is made up of 13 amino acids. V was clipped by 7 bases and J by 2 bases, with 9 bases between them. Germline V gives CDR1 ENHRY, CDR2 SYGVKD. The CDR3 region is CAITAQRNQPQHF. The CDR3 nucleotides read TGTGCCATCACTGCGCAGCGCAATCAGCCCCAGCATTTT.

The CDR3 coding sequence is TGCGCCAGCAGCACAAGACAGATCACAGATACGCAGTATTTT. Amino acid sequence: CASSTRQITDTQYF. The chain joins TRBV5-1 to TRBJ2-3; tentatively, D is TRBD1 (5 bases). Germline loops: CDR1 SGHRS, CDR2 YFSETQ. V lost 4 bases and J lost 2, with 11 bases in between. The CDR3 has 14 amino acids.

The rearrangement joins TRBV18 to TRBJ1-2; D call uncertain. The V gene lost 3 bases and the J gene lost 4 bases, with 21 bases spanning the gap. CDR1 and CDR2 (germline): KGHSH, LQKENI. CDR3 length: 17 residues. CDR3 residues: CASSPVEGPNTLYGYTF. Written as DNA, the CDR3 is TGTGCCAGCTCACCTGTCGAAGGGCCAAATACACTCTATGGCTACACCTTC. The variable domain in full, with the rest retrieved from reference TRBV18 and TRBJ1-2, is NAGVMQNPRHLVRRRGQEARLRCSPMKGHSHVYWYRQLPEEGLKFMVYLQKENIIDESGMPKERFSAEFPKEGPSILRIQQVVRGDSAAYFCASSPVEGPNTLYGYTFGSGTRLTVV.